Listed here are 8 T cell receptor beta chains from one sample, sequenced in a study of OX40 agonist ivuxolimab in advanced cancers. Only in-frame clones appear in the TCRdb table, and some are missing; sequencing was by immunoSEQ multiplex PCR. The sample contains around 70,000 clones, around 82% of which appear only once. The starting material was CD4+ or CD8+ T cells sorted from blood, obtained in a trial of the OX40 agonist ivuxolimab. These receptors came from an adult with an advanced solid tumor such as melanoma, head and neck, liver or kidney cancer.

V is TRBV5-1 and J is TRBJ1-6; the D is unclear. CDR3 length equals 14 residues. Germline assignment: CDR1 SGHRS and CDR2 YFSETQ. Trimming removed 0 bases at V and 6 bases at J, with 7 bases between. For the CDR3, the DNA is TGCGCCAGCAGCTTGGAGGGTGGTAATTCACCCCTCCACTTT. Translated, it gives CASSLEGGNSPLHF.

The CDR3 sequence is CASSFNSGANVLTF. CDR3 in DNA: TGTGCCAGCAGCTTCAACTCTGGGGCCAACGTCCTGACTTTC. The chain joins TRBV7-2 to TRBJ2-6; D is unclear. The germline gives CDR1 SGHTA, CDR2 FQGNSA. Deletions cut 3 bases from V and 0 bases from J, with 3 bases between. This CDR3 has 14 residues.

The gene calls are TRBV5-4 and TRBJ2-2; D may be TRBD1 (6 bases). Germline V gives CDR1 SGHNT, CDR2 YYREEE (reference sequence). The CDR3 consists of 15 residues. V gave up 0 bases and J gave up 3 bases, with 9 bases separating them. The CDR3 loop is CASSLAAGDTGELFF. As DNA, the CDR3 is TGTGCCAGCAGCTTGGCGGCAGGGGACACCGGGGAGCTGTTTTTT.

The rearrangement uses TRBV7-8 and TRBJ1-1; D remains ambiguous. This CDR3 spans 14 amino acids. With 6 bases removed from V and 3 bases from J, the gap between germline ends came to 14 bases. CDR1 and CDR2 (germline): SGHVS, FQNEAQ. The CDR3 here is CASRKFSGYTEAFF. CDR3 in DNA: TGTGCCAGCAGGAAATTCAGTGGGTACACTGAAGCTTTCTTT.

This clone showed up just a few times. The V and J genes are TRBV2 and TRBJ2-5; D ambiguous. The J call may not be correct, given that the DNA end is closer to TRBJ2-7. The germline V gene has CDR1 SNHLY and CDR2 FYNNEI. The CDR3 totals 14 residues. The CDR3 DNA reads TGTGCCAGCAAATACAGCTCCTTCTCCTACGAGCAGTACTTC. Amino acid sequence: CASKYSSFSYEQYF.

In regard to this clone: Germline and junction disagree at one end, which may indicate a read error. This chain links TRBV28 with TRBJ2-5; the D gene is possibly TRBD1 (5 bases). The CDR3 covers 15 residues. CDR1 and CDR2 (germline): MDHEN, SYDVKM. For the CDR3, the DNA is TGTGCCAGCAGTTCCTATGGGGCGCCCCAAGGGACCCAGTACTTC. Translating it yields CASSSYGAPQGTQYF.

The J gene is TRBJ1-4, the V gene TRBV5-1; D call uncertain. In germline, CDR1 is SGHRS, CDR2 YFSETQ. V shed 0 bases and J shed 4 bases, with 4 bases lying between them. The CDR3 is 13 amino acids. Here the CDR3 DNA reads TGCGCCAGCAGCTTGGTCGTTAATGAAAAACTGTTTTTT. Translating gives CASSLVVNEKLFF.

The gene calls are TRBV4-1 and TRBJ2-3; TRBD2 aligns across 7 bases. The CDR3 loop spans 15 amino acids. Per the germline V gene, CDR1 is MGHRA and CDR2 is YSYEKL. The junction had 5 bases not matched to a gene; V was cut back by 5 bases and J by 0 bases. CDR3 DNA: TGCGCCAGCAGCGGCCTAGCGGTTAGCACAGATACGCAGTATTTT. Encoded protein: CASSGLAVSTDTQYF.